The next 19 T cell receptor beta chains were all read from a single sample in a study of blood T cells in healthy people across ages. It was with a sample-barcoded 5' primer and a J-beta primer mix that a second PCR of about 6 to 12 cycles was run. In TCRdb, the 5' RACE reads were re-called with MiXCR into one record per CDR3 protein. The top ten clones hold around an eighth of a sample with 800,000 to 1,000,000 distinct CDR3 sequences, roughly 48% of them seen once. Material for sequencing was blood. The source is a man aged 30 to 45 in good health.

The sample holds a few counts of this clonotype. This sequence joins TRBV12-3 or TRBV12-4 and TRBJ2-3; TRBD2 aligns across 10 bases. The CDR3 is 16 residues long. V lost 3 bases to trimming and J lost 0 bases; unmatched junction nucleotides: 3. The CDR3 loop is CASSFERGGSTDTQYF. The DNA for the CDR3 is TGTGCCAGCAGTTTCGAGCGGGGGGGAAGCACAGATACGCAGTATTTT.

In its sample, this clonotype was seen many times. The chain uses TRBV11-1 and TRBJ2-3, with no clear D. Germline V gene sequence: CDR1 SGHAT, CDR2 FQDESV (reference sequence). V was clipped by 8 bases and J by 3 bases, with 6 bases between them. This CDR3 has 11 amino acids. CDR3 DNA sequence: TGTGCCAGCGGGTCTACAGATACGCAGTATTTT. Translated, it gives CASGSTDTQYF.

This clonotype was counted only a few times. The gene calls are TRBV12-3 or TRBV12-4 and TRBJ1-1, with 7 bases aligning to TRBD1. CDR3 length: 14 amino acids. The V gene end was trimmed by 4 bases and the J gene end by 1 base; junction bases not matched to a gene: 3. CDR3 sequence: CASSYRGWNTEAFF. In DNA form, the CDR3 reads TGTGCCAGCAGTTACAGGGGATGGAACACTGAAGCTTTCTTT.

This sequence joins TRBV3-1 and TRBJ2-1; the D gene is possibly TRBD2 (7 bases). Germline CDR1 is LGHDT and CDR2 is YNNKEL (reference sequence). Trimming shortened V by 1 base and J by 0 bases, and 25 bases separated the two germline ends. This CDR3 contains 21 residues. CDR3 coding DNA: TGTGCCAGCAGCCAAGGGGGTAGAGTGGGGGGGCATAGCAGCTCCTACAATGAGCAGTTCTTC. This gives the protein CASSQGGRVGGHSSSYNEQFF.

The gene calls are TRBV20-1 and TRBJ2-7; 8 positions match TRBD2. The ends lost 6 bases at V and 6 bases at J; junction bases unmatched: 10. This CDR3 comprises 13 residues. CDR1 and CDR2 (germline): DFQATT, SNEGSKA (reference sequence). For the CDR3, the DNA is TGCAGTGCCCCCAAGCGGGAGAGGAGCGAGCAGTACTTC. Amino acid sequence: CSAPKRERSEQYF.

This chain uses TRBV12-3 or TRBV12-4 with TRBJ1-4; D is perhaps TRBD1 (6 bases). CDR3 length: 14 amino acids. V lost 1 base, J lost 6 bases, and 9 bases lay in between. The CDR3 loop is CASSLGSGDEKLFF. CDR3 sequence (DNA): TGTGCCAGCAGTTTAGGGTCAGGGGATGAAAAACTGTTTTTT.

The chain has TRBV6-6 and TRBJ2-5; TRBD2 matches at 12 bases. The CDR3 has 16 amino acids. The germline V gene has CDR1 MNHNY and CDR2 SVGAGI (reference sequence). V lost 6 bases and J lost 5; bases outside the gene matches: 10. In nucleotides, the CDR3 is TGTGCCAGCAGGCCGCCGACTAGCGGGGGCGGGGAGACCCAGTACTTC. It yields the protein CASRPPTSGGGETQYF.

V and J are TRBV4-2 and TRBJ2-6; D is uncertain. Per germline, CDR1 LGHNA and CDR2 YNFKEQ. Trimming took off 1 base at V and 1 base at J, with 14 bases between the two ends. The CDR3 is 18 amino acids. CDR3 in amino acids: CASSQASAGPSGANVLTF. CDR3 sequence (DNA): TGTGCCAGCAGCCAAGCGAGTGCAGGTCCTTCTGGGGCCAACGTCCTGACTTTC.

This clonotype occurred once. The V gene is TRBV7-9, the J gene TRBJ2-7; the D gene is possibly TRBD2 (5 bases). The V and J ends lost 4 bases and 3 bases respectively, with 16 bases between them. This CDR3 region has 15 residues. Germline-derived CDR1 and CDR2 are SEHNR and FQNEAQ (reference sequence). CDR3 region: CASSSAAAGGYEQYF. Written as DNA, the CDR3 is TGTGCCAGCAGCTCAGCCGCAGCCGGAGGCTACGAGCAGTACTTC.

The CDR3 protein is CASSQEVRTNEQFF. The CDR3 nucleotides are TGTGCCAGCAGCCAAGAAGTTAGAACGAATGAGCAGTTCTTC. This chain connects TRBV14 to TRBJ2-1; D is unclear. Germline assignment: CDR1 SGHDN and CDR2 FVKESK. CDR3 length: 14 residues. V lost 0 bases and J lost 7, with 10 bases in between.

This rearrangement joins TRBV7-3 to TRBJ1-2; the match to TRBD1 covers 8 bases. The CDR3 runs to 14 residues. After removal of 0 bases from V and 3 bases from J, the junction contained 0 bases not matched to a gene. Germline lookup yields CDR1 SGHTA and CDR2 FQGTGA. The CDR3 sequence is CASSLTQGDYGYTF. Here the CDR3 DNA reads TGTGCCAGCAGCTTAACACAGGGGGACTATGGCTACACCTTC.

CDR3 sequence: CATRNRDVRFTEAFF. The CDR3 DNA reads as TGTGCCACCAGGAACCGGGACGTCCGATTCACTGAAGCTTTCTTT. The rearrangement links TRBV15 to TRBJ1-1; possible D gene TRBD1, 5 bases. Germline CDR1 LNHNV, CDR2 YYDKDF (reference sequence). The V end was cut by 6 bases, the J end by 4 bases, with 18 bases between. The CDR3 has 15 amino acids.

In the case of this clonotype: One end of the junction fails to match germline, which may point to a read error. CDR3 loop: CAGSSQTMEQYF. For the CDR3, the DNA is TGTGCCGGCAGCTCGCAAACAATGGAGCAGTACTTC. V usage is TRBV7-2 and J usage is TRBJ2-7, with unresolved D. This CDR3 has 12 residues. Germline CDR1 and CDR2: SGHTA and FQGNSA.

The genes are TRBV20-1 and TRBJ2-5; D not resolved. Per germline, CDR1 DFQATT and CDR2 SNEGSKA (reference sequence). V was pared by 7 bases and J by 3 bases, with 12 bases between. The CDR3 contains 12 residues. The DNA of the CDR3 is TGCAGTGTCAGCCGGCCGGAAGAGACCCAGTACTTC. It translates to CSVSRPEETQYF.

The sample holds a few counts of this clonotype. This chain links TRBV28 with TRBJ2-7; D is perhaps TRBD1 (6 bases). The CDR3 is made up of 15 amino acids. The germline V and J ends were trimmed by 6 bases and 0 bases, with 15 bases remaining between them. Looked up from germline, CDR1 is MDHEN and CDR2 is SYDVKM. In nucleotides, the CDR3 is TGTGCCAGCAGGGGTCCCGGGGACAACTCCTACGAGCAGTACTTC. Encoded protein: CASRGPGDNSYEQYF.

The gene calls are TRBV7-6 and TRBJ2-3; 13 bases map to TRBD2. The CDR3 sequence is 16 residues long. V lost 4 bases and J lost 10; bases outside the gene matches: 11. Germline values: CDR1 SGHVS, CDR2 FNYEAQ. This CDR3 reads CASSSASLAGGHPQYF. The CDR3 coding sequence is TGTGCCAGCAGCTCCGCCTCACTAGCGGGGGGGCATCCGCAGTATTTT.

In regard to this clonotype: A read error may account for a junction end that differs from germline. This rearrangement joins TRBV27 to TRBJ2-1, with 8 bases aligning to TRBD1. The CDR3 has 13 amino acids. Germline CDR1 reads MNHEY; CDR2 reads SMNVEV (reference sequence). The CDR3 DNA reads TGTGCCGGCAGGGGACAGGAGTACAATGAGCAGTTCTTC. Encoded protein: CAGRGQEYNEQFF.

The V call is TRBV9, the J call TRBJ2-5, with TRBD2 identical over 11 bases. Losses at the gene ends were 4 bases for V and 3 bases for J; bases not matched to a gene: 8. The V gene's germline CDR1 is SGDLS and CDR2 YYNGEE. This CDR3 contains 16 residues. Here the CDR3 reads CASSPPGLADEETQYF. The CDR3 DNA reads TGTGCCAGCAGCCCTCCGGGACTAGCGGACGAAGAGACCCAGTACTTC.

This clonotype occurred a few times. The chain recombines TRBV6-6 with TRBJ1-2; no reliable D call. V lost 8 bases to trimming and J lost 4 bases, with 14 bases between them. The CDR3 length is 13 residues. The germline CDR1 and CDR2 sequences are MNHNY and SVGAGI (reference sequence). CDR3 region: CASQGKGLYGYTF. The CDR3 DNA is TGTGCCAGCCAAGGTAAAGGACTCTATGGCTACACCTTC.